The clone carrying this T cell receptor (beta chain) appeared many times. Its antigen is not identified. This CDR3 has 13 amino acids. CDR1 and CDR2 from the germline V gene are SGHRS and YFSETQ. V dropped 0 bases and J dropped 10 bases, with 13 bases sitting between them. Broader study findings: Tumor Tregs overlapped most with tumor, then blood, naive CD4+ cells. In terms of TCR gene usage, tumor memory CD4+ T cells clustered together with blood and lymph node memory CD4+ cells, as well as with lymph node naive CD4+ cells.

After constant-region reverse-primer amplification, full-length variable regions underwent semi-nested PCR with Nested Universal Primer A. TCRdb re-called the 5' RACE reads with MiXCR, one entry per CDR3 protein. The table has about 54,000 distinct CDR3 sequences, 17% seen once. Purified naive CD4+ T cells were depleted of CD25+ Tregs. The specimen sequenced was naive CD4+ T cells sorted from blood. Stated subset: naive CD4+ T cells, CD4+CD45RA+CD25-. The clonotype comes from a female donor with breast cancer. The V call is TRBV5-1, the J call TRBJ1-2; D perhaps matches TRBD1 (5 bases). CDR3 protein: CASSLDVGRPYTF. The CDR3 nucleotides read TGCGCCAGCAGCTTGGATGTGGGGCGCCCCTACACCTTC.